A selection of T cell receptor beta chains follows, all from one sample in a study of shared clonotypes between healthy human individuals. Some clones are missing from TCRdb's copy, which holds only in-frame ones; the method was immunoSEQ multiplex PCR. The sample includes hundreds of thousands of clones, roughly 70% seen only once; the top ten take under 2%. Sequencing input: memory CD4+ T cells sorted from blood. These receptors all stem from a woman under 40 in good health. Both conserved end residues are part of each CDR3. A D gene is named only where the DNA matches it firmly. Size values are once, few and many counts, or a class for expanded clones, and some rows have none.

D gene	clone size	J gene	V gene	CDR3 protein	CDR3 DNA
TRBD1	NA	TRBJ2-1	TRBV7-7	CASSLTGSSYNEQFF	TGTGCCAGCAGCCTGACAGGGAGCTCCTACAATGAGCAGTTCTTC
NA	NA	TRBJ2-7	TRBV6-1	CASSEEGGLFEQYF	TGTGCCAGCAGTGAAGAGGGGGGGCTCTTCGAGCAGTACTTC
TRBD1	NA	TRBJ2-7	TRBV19	CASSDGQGVWYEQYF	TGTGCCAGTAGTGATGGACAGGGGGTTTGGTACGAGCAGTACTTC
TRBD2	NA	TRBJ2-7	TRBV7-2	CASSVQASGTPNEQYF	TGTGCCAGCAGCGTCCAAGCTAGCGGGACTCCCAACGAGCAGTACTTC
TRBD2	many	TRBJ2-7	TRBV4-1	CASSRGLAGYEQYF	TGCGCCAGCAGCAGAGGACTAGCGGGTTACGAGCAGTACTTC
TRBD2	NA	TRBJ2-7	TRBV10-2	CASSPTVAGSYEQYF	TGCGCCAGCAGCCCCACGGTAGCGGGATCCTACGAGCAGTACTTC
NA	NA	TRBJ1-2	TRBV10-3	CATGVSEGYGYTF	TGTGCCACCGGGGTCAGCGAGGGGTATGGCTACACCTTC
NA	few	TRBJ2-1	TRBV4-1	CASSQDGALYNEQFF	TGCGCCAGCAGCCAAGACGGAGCCCTATACAATGAGCAGTTCTTC
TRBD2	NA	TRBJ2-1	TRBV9	CASSAREYAYNEQFF	TGTGCCAGCAGCGCGCGGGAGTACGCCTACAATGAGCAGTTCTTC
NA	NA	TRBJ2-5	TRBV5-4	CASRRGTDQETQYF	TGTGCCAGCAGACGGGGGACAGATCAAGAGACCCAGTACTTC
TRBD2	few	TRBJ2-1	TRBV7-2	CASSLRTSGRALGNEQFF	TGTGCCAGCAGCCTGAGGACTAGCGGGAGGGCCCTTGGGAATGAGCAGTTCTTC
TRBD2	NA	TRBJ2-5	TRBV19	CASGGEYVGTQYF	TGTGCCTCGGGGGGAGAGTATGTCGGGACCCAGTACTTC
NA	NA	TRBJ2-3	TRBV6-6	CASSFRDGTDTQYF	TGTGCCAGCAGTTTCCGGGACGGAACAGATACGCAGTATTTT
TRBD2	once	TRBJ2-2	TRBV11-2	CASSSTLLAGRTGELFF	TGTGCCAGCAGCTCGACCCTACTAGCGGGAAGAACCGGGGAGCTGTTTTTT
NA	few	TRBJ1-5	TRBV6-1	CASIDSGNQPQHF	TGTGCCAGCATCGACAGTGGCAATCAGCCCCAGCATTTT
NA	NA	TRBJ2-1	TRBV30	CAWSLRESSNEQFF	TGTGCCTGGAGTCTCCGGGAAAGTAGTAATGAGCAGTTCTTC